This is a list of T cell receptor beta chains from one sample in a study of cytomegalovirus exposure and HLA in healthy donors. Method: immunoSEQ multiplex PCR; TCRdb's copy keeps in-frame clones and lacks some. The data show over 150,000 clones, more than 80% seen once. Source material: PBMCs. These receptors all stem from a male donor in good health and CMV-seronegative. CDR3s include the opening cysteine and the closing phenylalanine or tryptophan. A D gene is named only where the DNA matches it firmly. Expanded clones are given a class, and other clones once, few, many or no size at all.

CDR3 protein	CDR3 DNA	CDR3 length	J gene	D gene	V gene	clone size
CASSLLAGAVNEQFF	TGTGCCAGCAGCCTACTAGCGGGAGCTGTGAATGAGCAGTTCTTC	15	TRBJ2-1	TRBD2	TRBV7-2	-
CASSDASGRVSGELFF	TGTGCCAGCAGCGATGCTAGCGGGAGGGTTTCCGGGGAGCTGTTTTTT	16	TRBJ2-2	TRBD2	TRBV7-9	-
CASSPLGGGPDTQYF	TGTGCCAGCAGCCCACTGGGCGGGGGGCCAGATACGCAGTATTTT	15	TRBJ2-3	TRBD2	TRBV7-3	-
CASSPSTARAETQYF	TGTGCCAGCAGTCCATCGACAGCTAGGGCTGAGACCCAGTACTTC	15	TRBJ2-5	-	TRBV2	-
CASSKSRGENYGYTF	TGTGCCAGCAGCAAATCCAGGGGAGAAAACTATGGCTACACCTTC	15	TRBJ1-2	-	TRBV2	-
CASSRGTGRRRGYPF	TGTGCCAGCAGCAGGGGGACAGGGAGGCGTCGTGGCTACCCCTTC	15	TRBJ1-2	TRBD1	TRBV5-6	-
CASSRQGRSEQYF	TGTGCCAGCAGTCGACAGGGAAGGAGCGAGCAGTACTTC	13	TRBJ2-7	TRBD1	TRBV6-6	-
CASSEGQLINEKLFF	TGTGCCAGCAGTGAAGGACAGCTAATTAATGAAAAACTGTTTTTT	15	TRBJ1-4	-	TRBV6-1	once
CSVAGTSYEQYF	TGCAGCGTTGCCGGGACATCCTACGAGCAGTACTTC	12	TRBJ2-7	-	TRBV29-1	-
CASSRGQHTEAFF	TGTGCCAGCAGCCGGGGACAGCACACTGAAGCTTTCTTT	13	TRBJ1-1	TRBD1	TRBV4-2	-
CSGRQGAYTGELFF	TGCAGCGGACGACAGGGGGCATACACCGGGGAGCTGTTTTTT	14	TRBJ2-2	TRBD1	TRBV29-1	-
CASSEGRNTEAFF	TGTGCCAGCAGTGAAGGCAGGAACACTGAAGCTTTCTTT	13	TRBJ1-1	-	TRBV2	-
CASSQDRRSNYGYTF	TGCGCCAGCAGCCAAGATCGGAGGTCGAACTATGGCTACACCTTC	15	TRBJ1-2	-	TRBV4-3	many
CASSMLGAGATNEKLFF	TGTGCCAGTAGTATGTTAGGGGCGGGAGCAACTAATGAAAAACTGTTTTTT	17	TRBJ1-4	-	TRBV19	-
CASSLAMGARETQYF	TGTGCCAGCAGCTTAGCGATGGGGGCGCGGGAGACCCAGTACTTC	15	TRBJ2-5	-	TRBV7-8	-
CASNPTRGLRGEQYF	TGTGCCAGCAACCCAACGCGGGGGCTTCGGGGCGAGCAGTACTTC	15	TRBJ2-7	-	TRBV6-5	-
CASSEYGGEKETQYF	TGTGCCAGCAGTGAATATGGGGGGGAAAAAGAGACCCAGTACTTC	15	TRBJ2-5	TRBD2	TRBV25-1	-
CASSSPGQGTDTQYF	TGTGCCAGCAGTTCACCGGGACAGGGCACAGATACGCAGTATTTT	15	TRBJ2-3	TRBD1	TRBV27	-
CASSPNGLDRAEQFF	TGTGCCAGCAGTCCAAATGGACTAGACCGGGCTGAGCAGTTCTTC	15	TRBJ2-1	TRBD2	TRBV28	-
CASSFRDSYEQYF	TGTGCCAGCAGCTTCCGGGACAGCTACGAGCAGTACTTC	13	TRBJ2-7	TRBD1	TRBV5-4	-
CASSLSASGMEEQFF	TGCGCCAGCAGCTTGTCGGCTAGCGGAATGGAGGAGCAGTTCTTC	15	TRBJ2-1	TRBD2	TRBV5-1	-
CASSSRGAPTTDTQYF	TGTGCCAGCAGCTCCAGAGGAGCACCTACAACAGATACGCAGTATTTT	16	TRBJ2-3	-	TRBV2	-
CASSLGASGANVLTF	TGTGCCAGCAGCTTAGGGGCATCTGGGGCCAACGTCCTGACTTTC	15	TRBJ2-6	-	TRBV7-2	-
CASSEWQGAGVRAFF	TGTGCCAGCAGTGAGTGGCAGGGGGCAGGTGTTCGAGCTTTCTTT	15	TRBJ1-1	TRBD1	TRBV6-1	few
CASSLTTEGNTEAFF	TGTGCCAGCTCACTGACCACAGAAGGGAACACTGAAGCTTTCTTT	15	TRBJ1-1	-	TRBV18	-
CASSQDLAGGLAEQFF	TGTGCCAGCAGCCAAGACTTAGCGGGGGGGCTTGCTGAGCAGTTCTTC	16	TRBJ2-1	TRBD2	TRBV7-6	-
CASSLTGQGESNQPQHF	TGTGCCAGCAGCTTAACGGGACAGGGGGAGAGCAATCAGCCCCAGCATTTT	17	TRBJ1-5	TRBD1	TRBV7-9	-
CASSKSSSGANVLTF	TGCGCCAGCAGTAAGTCGAGCTCTGGGGCCAACGTCCTGACTTTC	15	TRBJ2-6	-	TRBV4-3	-
CASKLTNQPQHF	TGTGCCAGCAAACTAACTAATCAGCCCCAGCATTTT	12	TRBJ1-5	-	TRBV21-1	-
CASSILQGDNSPLHF	TGTGCCAGTAGTATCCTACAGGGTGATAATTCACCCCTCCACTTT	15	TRBJ1-6	-	TRBV19	-
CASSPAGKGADYGYTF	TGTGCCAGCAGCCCAGCCGGAAAGGGGGCGGACTATGGCTACACCTTC	16	TRBJ1-2	TRBD1	TRBV7-9	once
CASSMDQQGAWNTEAFF	TGTGCCAGTAGTATGGACCAACAGGGGGCTTGGAACACTGAAGCTTTCTTT	17	TRBJ1-1	TRBD1	TRBV19	-
CASSQEQGIQPQHF	TGTGCCAGCAGCCAAGAGCAGGGAATTCAGCCCCAGCATTTT	14	TRBJ1-5	-	TRBV4-2	-
CASSLATPPGSYGYTF	TGTGCCAGCAGCTTAGCCACACCCCCAGGTAGCTATGGCTACACCTTC	16	TRBJ1-2	-	TRBV7-2	-
CASSFAGASDTQYF	TGCGCCAGCAGCTTTGCGGGGGCGTCAGATACGCAGTATTTT	14	TRBJ2-3	-	TRBV5-1	-
CASSLERSTEAFF	TGTGCCAGCAGTTTGGAGCGGAGCACTGAAGCTTTCTTT	13	TRBJ1-1	-	TRBV28	-
CASSKGTVGNTIYF	TGTGCCAGCAGCAAAGGGACAGTTGGAAACACCATATATTTT	14	TRBJ1-3	TRBD1	TRBV6-1	-
CAISPDYRPREQYF	TGTGCCATCAGCCCGGACTACCGACCTCGCGAGCAGTACTTC	14	TRBJ2-7	-	TRBV10-3	-
CASSFSRGSYEQYF	TGTGCCAGCAGCTTCTCTAGGGGCTCCTACGAGCAGTACTTC	14	TRBJ2-7	-	TRBV7-2	-
CASSIDYSTDTQYF	TGTGCCAGTAGTATCGACTATAGCACAGATACGCAGTATTTT	14	TRBJ2-3	-	TRBV19	-
CASSAGTGYTEAFF	TGTGCCAGCAGTGCCGGGACAGGGTACACTGAAGCTTTCTTT	14	TRBJ1-1	TRBD1	TRBV6-5	few
CASSLVLAGGTYNEQFF	TGTGCCAGCAGCTTAGTATTGGCGGGGGGGACCTACAATGAGCAGTTCTTC	17	TRBJ2-1	TRBD2	TRBV7-2	once
CASSLPLRLAGDTDTQYF	TGTGCCAGCAGCTTACCCCTCCGACTAGCGGGGGACACAGATACGCAGTATTTT	18	TRBJ2-3	TRBD2	TRBV7-9	-
CASRRGTSGTYEQYF	TGTGCCAGCAGAAGGGGGACTAGCGGGACCTACGAGCAGTACTTC	15	TRBJ2-7	TRBD2	TRBV25-1	-
CASSPQLAGQETQYF	TGTGCCAGCAGCCCCCAATTGGCGGGTCAAGAGACCCAGTACTTC	15	TRBJ2-5	-	TRBV7-3	-
CASSPGQGNQPQHF	TGTGCCAGCTCACCGGGACAGGGCAATCAGCCCCAGCATTTT	14	TRBJ1-5	TRBD1	TRBV18	-